The T cell receptor (beta chain) under discussion was sequenced for a study of glioma-infiltrating T cells. This clonotype was seen only once. What it binds is unknown. The CDR3 runs to 13 residues. The V end was cut by 5 bases, the J end by 7 bases, with 14 bases between. From germline, CDR1 is SEHNR and CDR2 FQNEAQ (reference sequence). TCR alpha and beta CDR3 regions were amplified from RNA using iRepertoire nested multiplex PCR. TCRdb used MiXCR to reprocess the multiplex PCR reads, holding one entry per CDR3 protein. The sample includes 150,000 to 200,000 distinct CDR3 sequences, 32% of them seen just once. Study-wide results and limits: Gliomas, especially low-grade, showed above-expected tissue-blood divergence; non-neoplastic patients showed below. CDR3 overlap between tissue and blood was very small.

The source of this sequence is a human donor with low-grade glioma or glioblastoma, undergoing nonglioma brain surgery, or in good health (not recorded which). The V and J genes are TRBV7-9 and TRBJ2-5; D remains ambiguous. Sample: glioma tissue, nonneoplastic brain tissue, or PBMCs (not recorded which). The CDR3 protein is CASSLVDEGTQYF. CDR3 sequence (DNA): TGTGCCAGCAGCCTCGTGGACGAAGGGACCCAGTACTTC.